The 14 T cell receptor beta chains in this list originate from one sample, sequenced in a study of blood T cells in healthy people across ages. Alongside a J-beta primer mix, a sample-barcoded 5' primer served in a second PCR lasting about 7 to 11 cycles. Via MiXCR, TCRdb re-called the 5' RACE reads, giving one row per CDR3 protein. The sample records almost 1 million distinct CDR3 sequences, 45% to 60% being singletons. The sample was blood. All receptors derive from an older woman in good health.

This clonotype has just a few counts. The J gene is TRBJ2-3, the V gene TRBV29-1; no clear D. Trimming left V 3 bases short and J 5 bases short, with 12 bases between. CDR3 length: 13 residues. Germline V CDR1 and CDR2: SQVTM, ANQGSEA. The CDR3 sequence: CSVDIGSRDTQYF. The DNA for the CDR3 is TGCAGCGTTGATATCGGGTCCCGAGATACGCAGTATTTT.

This clonotype was observed a few times. The chain links TRBV20-1 to TRBJ1-2, with no clear D. V lost 7 bases to trimming and J lost 8 bases, with 26 bases between them. The CDR3 runs to 15 residues. Germline-derived CDR1 and CDR2 are DFQATT and SNEGSKA (reference sequence). The CDR3 region is CSVKKAGGSSGGYTF. The CDR3 nucleotides are TGCAGTGTTAAGAAAGCTGGCGGATCCTCCGGGGGCTACACCTTC.

This clonotype appeared a few times. The chain is built from TRBV3-1 and TRBJ2-7, with D possibly being TRBD1 or TRBD2 (5 bases each). The last part of the DNA fits TRBJ2-5 better; the J call may be wrong. The CDR3 loop spans 16 amino acids. Germline CDR1 is LGHDT and CDR2 is YNNKEL (reference sequence). CDR3 loop: CASSQLPGPRRGTQYF. CDR3 nucleotide sequence: TGTGCCAGCAGCCAGCTTCCGGGACCACGGCGTGGGACCCAGTACTTC.

The V gene is TRBV20-1, the J gene TRBJ2-7; 7 bases are a match to TRBD1. The J call may be incorrect, as the DNA end agrees better with TRBJ2-5. The V gene's germline CDR1 is DFQATT and CDR2 SNEGSKA (reference sequence). This CDR3 comprises 14 residues. The CDR3 is CSARPDPGGETQYF. Written as DNA, the CDR3 is TGCAGTGCTAGACCGGACCCAGGGGGAGAGACCCAGTACTTC.

The rearrangement links TRBV28 to TRBJ2-1; weak D call: TRBD1 (6 bases). Matching the DNA end better, TRBJ2-7 makes the J call doubtful. CDR3 length: 14 residues. CDR1 is MDHEN, CDR2 SYDVKM, per germline. CDR3 nucleotide sequence: TGTGCCAGCAGTTCCGACAGGAGTGTGTACGAGCAGTACTTC. Translating gives CASSSDRSVYEQYF.

DNA of the CDR3: TGTGCCAGCAGCGGAACACCGCCGGGGTTCTCCTACAATGAGCAGTTCTTC. Translation gives CASSGTPPGFSYNEQFF. The chain employs TRBV9 and TRBJ2-1, with D possibly matching TRBD2 (5 bases). Germline loops: CDR1 SGDLS, CDR2 YYNGEE. V was clipped by 3 bases and J by 0 bases, with 16 bases between them. CDR3 length: 17 residues.

The V call is TRBV6-2 or TRBV6-3, the J call TRBJ2-7, with D hard to call. The CDR3 runs to 14 residues. The germline gives CDR1 MNHEY, CDR2 SVGEGT. Trimming removed 6 bases at V and 2 bases at J, with 14 bases between. The CDR3 loop reads CASRPGLTPYEQYF. The DNA of the CDR3 is TGTGCCAGCAGGCCGGGTCTAACCCCCTACGAGCAGTACTTC.

This clonotype was detected a few times. The chain carries TRBV20-1 and TRBJ2-5; 10 bases fit TRBD2. The CDR3 is 13 amino acids. CDR1 and CDR2 from the germline V gene are DFQATT and SNEGSKA (reference sequence). CDR3 residues: CMILAGVGETQYF. The CDR3 DNA reads TGCATGATTCTAGCGGGAGTAGGAGAGACCCAGTACTTC.

This clonotype appeared a few times. This rearrangement joins TRBV5-1 to TRBJ2-1, with 9 bases aligning to TRBD1. V was pared by 7 bases and J by 6 bases, with 8 bases of the junction left unmatched. This CDR3 has 14 residues. From germline, CDR1 is SGHRS and CDR2 YFSETQ. In DNA form, the CDR3 reads TGCGCCAGCGGCGGGACAGGGATTGGCAATGAGCAGTTCTTC. Translated, it gives CASGGTGIGNEQFF.

The gene calls are TRBV4-2 and TRBJ2-1, with D uncertain. Judging by the DNA end, TRBJ2-7 fits better; the J call may be wrong. The CDR3 length is 15 residues. Germline V CDR1 and CDR2: LGHNA, YNFKEQ. The CDR3 coding sequence is TGTGCCAGCAGCCAAGATCGCAGGTCCTACAATGAGCAGTACTTC. It yields the protein CASSQDRRSYNEQYF.

CDR3: CASRGGGRIDNEQFF. As DNA, the CDR3 is TGTGCCAGCAGGGGGGGCGGGAGGATTGACAATGAGCAGTTCTTC. This chain uses TRBV7-8 with TRBJ2-1; 8 bases are shared with TRBD2. The CDR3 extends over 15 amino acids. V was pared by 6 bases and J by 5 bases, with 9 bases of the junction left unmatched. Looked up from germline, CDR1 is SGHVS and CDR2 is FQNEAQ. Together with reference TRBV7-8 and TRBJ2-1, the CDR3 gives the full variable domain: GAGVSQSPRYKVAKRGQDVALRCDPISGHVSLFWYQQALGQGPEFLTYFQNEAQLDKSGLPSDRFFAERPEGSVSTLKIQRTQQEDSAVYLCASRGGGRIDNEQFFGPGTRLTVL.

The chain has TRBV10-3 and TRBJ2-2; D gene unclear. The CDR3 extends over 13 amino acids. Trimming cost V 6 bases and J 1 base, with 6 bases left between them. CDR1 and CDR2 from the germline V gene are ENHRY and SYGVKD. CDR3 loop: CAIRGWNTGELFF. The DNA of the CDR3 is TGTGCCATCAGGGGGTGGAACACCGGGGAGCTGTTTTTT.

The V call is TRBV11-2, the J call TRBJ2-1; the D is unclear. The CDR3 runs to 13 residues. V was cut by 4 bases and J by 4 bases, with 8 bases left in between. Germline lookup yields CDR1 SGHAT and CDR2 FQNNGV. DNA of the CDR3: TGTGCCAGCAGCTCAGACGGTTACAATGAGCAGTTCTTC. This gives the protein CASSSDGYNEQFF. Using reference TRBV11-2 and TRBJ2-1 for the parts outside the CDR3, the full variable domain is EAGVAQSPRYKIIEKRQSVAFWCNPISGHATLYWYQQILGQGPKLLIQFQNNGVVDDSQLPKDRFSAERLKGVDSTLKIQPAKLEDSAVYLCASSSDGYNEQFFGPGTRLTVL.

This clonotype has only a few counts. The chain carries TRBV28 and TRBJ1-2; D remains ambiguous. CDR3 length: 12 residues. With 6 bases removed from V and 2 bases from J, the gap between germline ends came to 7 bases. Germline V gene lookup returns CDR1 MDHEN and CDR2 SYDVKM. The CDR3 region has the DNA TGTGCCAGCAGGACCGGGAACTATGGCTACACCTTC. Its protein is CASRTGNYGYTF.